Shown below are 20 T cell receptor beta chains from a single sample sequenced in a study of blood T cell repertoires in COVID-19. Repertoires were generated with immunoSEQ multiplex PCR, while TCRdb's copy carries only in-frame clones and drops some. This sample has about 260,000 clones, with approximately 86% found just once. What was sequenced was peripheral blood. The receptors were sampled from a woman aged 55-69 years with COVID-19, enrolled during active disease.

This clone showed up just once. V usage is TRBV7-2 and J usage is TRBJ2-3; TRBD1 might be the D (6 bases). The CDR3 contains 15 residues. Germline V gene sequence: CDR1 SGHTA, CDR2 FQGNSA. Trimming removed 5 bases at V and 6 bases at J, with 18 bases between. CDR3 sequence reads: CASSPDQGRRDTQYF. The CDR3 nucleotides are TGTGCCAGCAGCCCGGACCAGGGGCGGCGCGATACGCAGTATTTT.

V and J are TRBV28 and TRBJ1-2, with D possibly being TRBD1 (5 bases). Trimming removed 6 bases at V and 3 bases at J, with 14 bases between. From germline, CDR1 is MDHEN and CDR2 SYDVKM. The CDR3 covers 14 residues. CDR3 sequence: CASSLRVGDYGYTF. The CDR3 nucleotides read TGTGCCAGCAGCCTTAGGGTAGGGGACTATGGCTACACCTTC.

In this sample, this clone turned up a few times. The chain recombines TRBV9 with TRBJ2-7; D possibly corresponds to TRBD2 (5 bases). Germline V CDR1 and CDR2: SGDLS, YYNGEE. The V and J ends lost 4 bases and 0 bases respectively, with 14 bases between them. This CDR3 region has 15 residues. As DNA, the CDR3 is TGTGCCAGCAGCCCTCGCGCGGGCTACTCCTACGAGCAGTACTTC. This gives the protein CASSPRAGYSYEQYF.

The chain is built from TRBV30 and TRBJ1-4, with TRBD1 matching 8 bases. V shed 5 bases and J 7 bases; nucleotides not matched to a gene: 12. The CDR3 loop spans 15 amino acids. In germline, CDR1 is GTSNPN, CDR2 SVGIG (reference sequence). CDR3 bases: TGTGCCTGGGGGGACAGGACCCGCAAGATTGAAAAACTGTTTTTT. Its translation is CAWGDRTRKIEKLFF.

This sequence joins TRBV7-8 and TRBJ2-7; 9 bases align to TRBD2. This CDR3 comprises 15 residues. J was trimmed by 0 bases and V by 3 bases; bases with no gene match: 3. The V gene's germline CDR1 is SGHVS and CDR2 FQNEAQ. The CDR3 nucleotides read TGTGCCAGCAGCTTGAGCGGGAGGAGCTCCTACGAGCAGTACTTC. It encodes CASSLSGRSSYEQYF.

The chain couples TRBV28 to TRBJ2-2, with 7 nucleotides matching TRBD1. Trimming removed 6 bases from V and 1 base from J; junction bases left unmatched: 5. The CDR3 runs to 15 residues. Germline V CDR1 and CDR2: MDHEN, SYDVKM. The CDR3 DNA is TGTGCCAGCAGGGAAAGGACAGGGAACACCGGGGAGCTGTTTTTT. Translating it yields CASRERTGNTGELFF.

This chain joins TRBV6-2 or TRBV6-3 and TRBJ2-1, with 9 positions matching TRBD2. J was trimmed by 2 bases and V by 5 bases; bases with no gene match: 4. Per the germline V gene, CDR1 is MNHEY and CDR2 is SVGEGT. The CDR3 loop spans 15 amino acids. The CDR3 bases are TGTGCCAGCAGTAAGACTAGCGGAGCCTACAATGAGCAGTTCTTC. Amino acids: CASSKTSGAYNEQFF.

CDR3 amino acids: CASSLVSGGMSGNTIYF. In DNA, the CDR3 is TGCGCCAGCAGCTTGGTTTCCGGGGGGATGAGTGGAAACACCATATATTTT. The chain uses TRBV5-1 and TRBJ1-3, with TRBD1 as a possible D gene (5 bases). Germline V gene data show CDR1 as SGHRS and CDR2 as YFSETQ. This CDR3 is built from 17 residues. With 0 bases removed from V and 3 bases from J, the gap between germline ends came to 16 bases.

The V call is TRBV20-1, the J call TRBJ1-5; 7 bases are a match to TRBD1. CDR1 DFQATT and CDR2 SNEGSKA come from the germline V gene (reference sequence). The CDR3 totals 16 residues. V was pared by 3 bases and J by 4 bases, with 12 bases of the junction left unmatched. CDR3 protein: CSASLTSTGSNQPQHF. The CDR3 nucleotides are TGCAGTGCTAGTTTGACCTCGACAGGGTCAAATCAGCCCCAGCATTTT.

The genes are TRBV28 and TRBJ2-7, with unresolved D. Trimming shortened V by 5 bases and J by 0 bases, and 8 bases separated the two germline ends. The CDR3 length is 13 residues. Germline CDR1 MDHEN, CDR2 SYDVKM. CDR3 in DNA: TGTGCCAGCAGTCAGGAACCCTCCTACGAGCAGTACTTC. This translates into CASSQEPSYEQYF.

The V and J genes are TRBV10-3 and TRBJ1-5; TRBD1 might be the D (5 bases). Germline V gene sequence: CDR1 ENHRY, CDR2 SYGVKD. The CDR3 extends over 17 amino acids. Trimming stripped 3 bases from V and 1 base from J, with 16 bases between. The CDR3 reads CAISDRQGALSNQPQHF. CDR3 DNA sequence: TGTGCCATCAGTGATAGGCAGGGCGCTCTGAGCAATCAGCCCCAGCATTTT.

The chain uses TRBV18 and TRBJ1-2; 10 bases match TRBD1. Trimming removed 4 bases from V and 6 bases from J; junction bases left unmatched: 8. Germline lookup yields CDR1 KGHSH and CDR2 LQKENI. This CDR3 has 15 amino acids. CDR3: CASSQTGQGSHGYTF. In nucleotides, the CDR3 is TGTGCCAGCTCACAAACGGGACAGGGGTCCCATGGCTACACCTTC.

The chain links TRBV28 to TRBJ1-5; D might be TRBD1 (5 bases). The V gene's germline CDR1 is MDHEN and CDR2 SYDVKM. The CDR3 length is 15 residues. Trimming took 6 bases from V and 3 from J, leaving 15 bases between them. As DNA, the CDR3 is TGTGCCAGCAGCCTCGCAGGGAACTCCAATCAGCCCCAGCATTTT. Translation gives CASSLAGNSNQPQHF.

The genes are TRBV19 and TRBJ1-5; TRBD1 might be the D (6 bases). The CDR3 consists of 13 residues. Trimming shortened V by 5 bases and J by 11 bases, and 16 bases separated the two germline ends. Per germline, CDR1 LNHDA and CDR2 SQIVND (reference sequence). The CDR3 DNA is TGTGCCAGTAGTCCAATATCCGGACAGACCCAGCATTTT. Residues: CASSPISGQTQHF.

The chain couples TRBV7-3 to TRBJ2-1; D is undetermined. Germline V gene data show CDR1 as SGHTA and CDR2 as FQGTGA. The V end lost 2 bases, the J end lost 5 bases, and 10 bases lay between the germline ends. The CDR3 runs 14 residues. Here the CDR3 reads CASSLLPGNNEQFF. Written as DNA, the CDR3 is TGTGCCAGCAGCTTACTTCCGGGTAACAATGAGCAGTTCTTC.

The CDR3 region has the DNA TGTGCCAGCAGCTTGACTGGGACCGGGAGGGAAAAACTGTTTTTT. Its protein is CASSLTGTGREKLFF. The rearrangement links TRBV5-8 to TRBJ1-4; D may be TRBD1 (5 bases). V lost 1 base to trimming and J lost 8 bases, with 15 bases between them. The CDR3 has 15 amino acids. Per the germline V gene, CDR1 is SGHTS and CDR2 is YDEGEE.

The chain links TRBV27 to TRBJ1-5; 7 bases match TRBD1. This CDR3 spans 15 amino acids. The V and J ends lost 5 bases and 0 bases, in that order; junction bases with no gene match: 4. Germline assignment: CDR1 MNHEY and CDR2 SMNVEV (reference sequence). The CDR3 DNA follows: TGTGCCAGCAGTGTGTACAGGGGTAGCAATCAGCCCCAGCATTTT. As protein: CASSVYRGSNQPQHF.

This clone showed up just a few times. In DNA form, the CDR3 reads TGCAGCGTCGGGACACCGAACACTGAAGCTTTCTTT. It specifies CSVGTPNTEAFF. This chain links TRBV29-1 with TRBJ1-1, with D possibly matching TRBD1 (6 bases). Germline-derived CDR1 and CDR2 are SQVTM and ANQGSEA. Trimming left V 6 bases short and J 1 base short, with 9 bases between. The CDR3 has 12 amino acids.

The chain links TRBV13 to TRBJ2-1; no clear D. This CDR3 contains 14 residues. The V and J ends lost 1 base and 3 bases respectively, with 7 bases between them. Germline assignment: CDR1 PRHDT and CDR2 FYEKMQ (reference sequence). The CDR3 coding sequence is TGTGCCAGCAGCTTAGAGGCTAGCTACAATGAGCAGTTCTTC. Translation: CASSLEASYNEQFF. Variable domain in full (rest from reference TRBV13 and TRBJ2-1): AAGVIQSPRHLIKEKRETATLKCYPIPRHDTVYWYQQGPGQDPQFLISFYEKMQSDKGSIPDRFSAQQFSDYHSELNMSSLELGDSALYFCASSLEASYNEQFFGPGTRLTVL.

This chain uses TRBV6-5 with TRBJ2-7; no reliable D call. CDR3 length equals 11 residues. Trimming removed 7 bases at V and 1 base at J, with 5 bases between. The V gene's germline CDR1 is MNHEY and CDR2 SVGAGI. DNA for the CDR3: TGTGCCAGCATTCTGTCCTACGAGCAGTACTTC. As protein: CASILSYEQYF.